This T cell receptor beta chain was obtained from a study of cytomegalovirus exposure and HLA in healthy donors. Both 60 Vbeta primers and 13 Jbeta primers went into the PCR. Method: immunoSEQ multiplex PCR; TCRdb's copy keeps in-frame clones and lacks some. The data show 85,000 to 130,000 clones, more than 75% seen once. CDR1 is MGHRA, CDR2 YSYEKL, per germline. The CDR3 contains 16 residues. The sequence was obtained from a woman aged 45-59 years in good health and CMV-seropositive. The sample comprised PBMCs. The chain joins TRBV4-1 to TRBJ2-5, with a possible D match to TRBD2 (6 bases). The J call is doubtful: the DNA matches TRBJ2-7 better. The CDR3 loop reads CASSQDAGMGSYEQYF. CDR3 bases: TGCGCCAGCAGCCAAGACGCGGGAATGGGCTCCTACGAGCAGTACTTC.